Below are 15 T cell receptor beta chains sequenced from a single sample in a study of radiotherapy plus CTLA-4 blockade in lung cancer. TCRdb's copy holds only in-frame clones and misses some; the assay was immunoSEQ multiplex PCR. The profile shows approximately 46,000 clones, 70% to 90% of them singletons. The sequencing here drew on peripheral blood, taken from a patient treated with radiotherapy plus ipilimumab. All receptors come from a human donor with non-small cell lung cancer whose response to radiotherapy plus ipilimumab could not be evaluated.

The chain has TRBV27 and TRBJ2-5; D unclear. The CDR3 has 15 amino acids. The ends were cut back, 5 bases at V and 0 bases at J, with 13 bases in the middle. Looked up from germline, CDR1 is MNHEY and CDR2 is SMNVEV (reference sequence). The CDR3 nucleotides read TGTGCCAGCAGTAGACTGAAGCCGTACCAAGAGACCCAGTACTTC. Encoded protein: CASSRLKPYQETQYF.

The CDR3 here is CAIRTESSYEQYF. The CDR3 region has the DNA TGTGCCATCAGGACAGAGAGCTCCTACGAGCAGTACTTC. This chain uses TRBV10-3 with TRBJ2-7, with D perhaps TRBD1 (5 bases). The CDR3 extends over 13 amino acids. With 6 bases removed from V and 0 bases from J, the gap between germline ends came to 9 bases. Germline values: CDR1 ENHRY, CDR2 SYGVKD.

This clone was seen more than once but under ten times. In the same sample, other DNA sequences code for this CDR3. The CDR3 nucleotides read TGTGCCAGCAGCCCCCCATTTCCTAGCGGACCCTACAATGAGCAGTTCTTC. Its translation: CASSPPFPSGPYNEQFF. The chain has TRBV7-2 and TRBJ2-1; TRBD2 matches at 7 bases. The CDR3 has 17 amino acids. Germline values: CDR1 SGHTA, CDR2 FQGNSA. With 5 bases clipped from V and 2 bases from J, the junction kept 12 bases outside the gene matches.

The CDR3 spells CASSPLVGRETQYF. The CDR3, as DNA: TGTGCCAGCTCACCCCTAGTGGGGCGAGAGACCCAGTACTTC. This chain connects TRBV18 to TRBJ2-5, with D maybe TRBD1 (5 bases). CDR3 length equals 14 residues. CDR1 and CDR2 from the germline V gene are KGHSH and LQKENI. Between the trimmed V and J ends, which lost 3 bases and 4 bases, there was a span of 12 bases.

V usage is TRBV7-2 and J usage is TRBJ1-4; D ambiguous. The CDR3 has 15 amino acids. Germline V CDR1 and CDR2: SGHTA, FQGNSA. Deletions cut 6 bases from V and 5 bases from J, with 16 bases between. CDR3 sequence (DNA): TGTGCCAGCAGTCCTAGTCGGGGTAAAAATGAAAAACTGTTTTTT. Translated: CASSPSRGKNEKLFF.

The chain employs TRBV27 and TRBJ1-2, with 7 bases that match TRBD1. This CDR3 region has 15 residues. The V segment lost 0 bases and the J segment 0 bases; nucleotides outside the gene matches: 1. CDR1 and CDR2 (germline): MNHEY, SMNVEV (reference sequence). The CDR3: CASSLSGGPNYGYTF. The DNA for the CDR3 is TGTGCCAGCAGTTTATCAGGGGGCCCTAACTATGGCTACACCTTC.

This clone turned up a few times. V is TRBV6-6 and J is TRBJ2-7; 8 bases align to TRBD1. Germline CDR1 reads MNHNY; CDR2 reads SVGAGI (reference sequence). This CDR3 region has 13 residues. Germline trimming cut 7 bases from V and 6 bases from J; bases unmatched to any gene: 8. This chain's CDR3 is CASTSRQGFEQYF. Here the CDR3 DNA reads TGTGCCAGCACAAGCCGACAGGGGTTCGAGCAGTACTTC.

V gene TRBV7-8 combines with J gene TRBJ2-1; D uncertain. This CDR3 contains 15 residues. Germline values: CDR1 SGHVS, CDR2 FQNEAQ. V dropped 3 bases and J dropped 0 bases, with 9 bases sitting between them. CDR3 in amino acids: CASSFQVSSYNEQFF. Written as DNA, the CDR3 is TGTGCCAGCAGCTTTCAGGTGAGCTCCTACAATGAGCAGTTCTTC.

CDR3 amino acids: CASSFLGGRNTEAFF. CDR3 nucleotide sequence: TGTGCCAGCAGCTTTTTGGGGGGGAGGAACACTGAAGCTTTCTTT. V gene TRBV7-8 combines with J gene TRBJ1-1, with TRBD1 as a possible D gene (5 bases). There are 15 residues in the CDR3. The V and J ends lost 3 bases and 1 base respectively, with 12 bases between them. Germline lookup yields CDR1 SGHVS and CDR2 FQNEAQ.

The V and J genes are TRBV30 and TRBJ2-7; 11 bases agree with TRBD1. Trimming took 5 bases from V and 5 from J; bases not matched to a gene: 8. The V gene's germline CDR1 is GTSNPN and CDR2 SVGIG (reference sequence). The CDR3 sequence is 14 residues long. The CDR3 region has the DNA TGTGCCTGGGAGACGGGACAGGGGGTCCACGAGCAGTACTTC. Translated: CAWETGQGVHEQYF.

J is TRBJ2-1 and V is TRBV9; D is unresolved. The CDR3 runs to 15 residues. Trimming cost V 3 bases and J 8 bases, with 18 bases left between them. The germline V gene encodes CDR1 SGDLS and CDR2 YYNGEE. The CDR3 region has the DNA TGTGCCAGCAGCGCCCATGAGGCCCGATGGGATGAGCAGTTCTTC. Translation: CASSAHEARWDEQFF.

The chain is built from TRBV23-1 and TRBJ2-7; TRBD2 agrees at 8 bases. TRBV23-1 is placed among ORFs of uncertain function. This CDR3 comprises 15 residues. J gave up 12 bases and V 1 base, and 14 bases lay outside the gene matches. The CDR3 region has the DNA TGCGCCAGCAGTCAATTCCGCGGGAGGATCCTTCGGGGGTACTTC. It translates to CASSQFRGRILRGYF.

This CDR3 is CASSKFLCTRIGRERITYEQYF. The DNA for the CDR3 is TGTGCCAGCAGCAAATTCCTTTGTACCCGAATAGGTAGGGAGCGTATAACCTACGAGCAGTACTTC. The chain recombines TRBV21-1 with TRBJ2-7; TRBD2, the D gene given by the table, was not confirmed from the DNA. TRBV21-1 is classified as a pseudogene. The CDR3 runs 22 residues.

The chain recombines TRBV28 with TRBJ1-1, with D possibly being TRBD1 (5 bases). Germline V lookup: CDR1 MDHEN, CDR2 SYDVKM. Trimming shortened V by 6 bases and J by 0 bases, and 11 bases separated the two germline ends. CDR3 length: 14 residues. CDR3 protein: CASRWGLMNTEAFF. CDR3 nucleotides: TGTGCCAGCAGATGGGGACTGATGAACACTGAAGCTTTCTTT. The entire variable domain, with the rest obtained from reference TRBV28 and TRBJ1-1, is as follows: DVKVTQSSRYLVKRTGEKVFLECVQDMDHENMFWYRQDPGLGLRLIYFSYDVKMKEKGDIPEGYSVSREKKERFSLILESASTNQTSMYLCASRWGLMNTEAFFGQGTRLTVV.

The V gene is TRBV5-1, the J gene TRBJ2-3; unclear D gene. V lost 1 base to trimming and J lost 2 bases, with 5 bases between them. Germline loops: CDR1 SGHRS, CDR2 YFSETQ. The CDR3 is 13 amino acids. The CDR3 DNA reads as TGCGCCAGCAGCTTGTTCTTCACAGATACGCAGTATTTT. Translating gives CASSLFFTDTQYF.